Each of the 5 T cell receptor beta chains below was sequenced from the same sample in a study of glioma-infiltrating T cells after dendritic cell vaccination. Sequencing used immunoSEQ multiplex PCR; TCRdb keeps in-frame clones, though not all of them. The table shows 30,000 to 40,000 clones, with around four fifths occurring only once. This specimen consisted of blood, obtained before dendritic cell vaccination. All receptors come from a human donor with glioblastoma.

Here the CDR3 reads CASSLYKGGYTQYF. CDR3 nucleotide sequence: TGTGCCAGCAGCTTGTATAAAGGGGGTTATACGCAGTATTTT. V gene TRBV7-2 combines with J gene TRBJ2-3, with D possibly TRBD1 on 6 matching bases. Germline V gene data show CDR1 as SGHTA and CDR2 as FQGNSA. The CDR3 is 14 amino acids. Trimming cost V 3 bases and J 7 bases, with 14 bases left between them.

The rearrangement joins TRBV6-6 to TRBJ2-7; 10 nucleotides match TRBD1. With 6 bases clipped from V and 3 bases from J, the junction kept 8 bases outside the gene matches. The CDR3 length is 15 residues. CDR1 is MNHNY, CDR2 SVGAGI, per germline (reference sequence). CDR3 region: CASRLGTGEFYEQYF. CDR3 bases: TGTGCCAGCAGACTTGGGACAGGGGAATTCTACGAGCAGTACTTC.

This clone was recorded a few times. V and J are TRBV7-2 and TRBJ1-5; D is undetermined. Germline V gives CDR1 SGHTA, CDR2 FQGNSA. The CDR3 contains 15 residues. V gave up 1 base and J gave up 3 bases, with 10 bases separating them. Here the CDR3 DNA reads TGTGCCAGCAGCTTAGATTCGCAGATCAATCAGCCCCAGCATTTT. Its protein is CASSLDSQINQPQHF. The whole variable domain, remainder taken from reference TRBV7-2 and TRBJ1-5, is GAGVSQSPSNKVTEKGKDVELRCDPISGHTALYWYRQSLGQGLEFLIYFQGNSAPDKSGLPSDRFSAERTGGSVSTLTIQRTQQEDSAVYLCASSLDSQINQPQHFGDGTRLSIL.

The J gene is TRBJ2-2, the V gene TRBV6-4; D ambiguous. The V and J ends lost 1 base and 2 bases respectively, with 5 bases between them. From germline, CDR1 is MRHNA and CDR2 SNTAGT. The length of the CDR3 is 14 residues. This CDR3 reads CASSDFSNTGELFF. For the CDR3, the DNA is TGTGCCAGCAGTGACTTTAGTAACACCGGGGAGCTGTTTTTT.

This clone was detected once. V usage is TRBV5-5 and J usage is TRBJ1-1, with D possibly TRBD1 on 5 matching bases. The CDR3 is made up of 13 amino acids. Germline V CDR1 and CDR2: SGHKS, YYEKEE (reference sequence). Trimming stripped 3 bases from V and 10 bases from J, with 16 bases between. The CDR3 DNA reads as TGTGCCAGCAGCTACGGGACGGGAGTGGTAGCTTTCTTT. It codes for CASSYGTGVVAFF.